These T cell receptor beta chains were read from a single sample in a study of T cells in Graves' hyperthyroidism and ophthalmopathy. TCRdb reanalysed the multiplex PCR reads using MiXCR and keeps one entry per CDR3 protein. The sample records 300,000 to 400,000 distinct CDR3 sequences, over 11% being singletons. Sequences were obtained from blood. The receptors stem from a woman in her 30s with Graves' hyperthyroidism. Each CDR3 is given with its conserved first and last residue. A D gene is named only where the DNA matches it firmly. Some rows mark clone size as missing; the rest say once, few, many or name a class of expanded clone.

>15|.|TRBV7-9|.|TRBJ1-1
TGTGCCAGCAGTCGGCCGAGTGGAATCAACACTGAAGCTCTCTTT
CASSRPSGINTEALF
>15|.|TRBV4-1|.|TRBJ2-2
TGCGCCAGCAGCCAAGACGGACTATTCACCGAGGAGCTGTTTTTT
CASSQDGLFTEELFF
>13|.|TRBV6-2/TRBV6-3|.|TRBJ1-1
TGTGCCAGCAGTAGGGCGACGGGGGCTGAAGCTTTCTTT
CASSRATGAEAFF
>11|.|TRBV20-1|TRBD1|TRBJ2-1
TGCAGTGCTCAGGGACAGGCTGAGCAGTTCTTC
CSAQGQAEQFF
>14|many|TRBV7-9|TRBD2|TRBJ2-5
TGTGCCAGCAGCTATAGCGGGAGAAAGGAGACCCAGTACTTC
CASSYSGRKETQYF
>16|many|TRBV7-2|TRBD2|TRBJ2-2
TGTGCCAGCAGCTCCGGGACTACCACGAACACCGGGGAGCTGTTTTTT
CASSSGTTTNTGELFF
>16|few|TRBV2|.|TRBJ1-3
TGTGCCAGCAGTGACTCCGGGACACGTTCTGGAAACACCATATATTTT
CASSDSGTRSGNTIYF
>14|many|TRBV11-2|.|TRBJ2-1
TGTGCCAGCAGCTTAGGGGGGTTGTCGGCTGAGCAGTTCTTC
CASSLGGLSAEQFF
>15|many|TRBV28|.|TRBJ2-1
TGTGCCAGCAGTACTCCTTCGGGGGCCCGGAATGAGCAGTTCTTC
CASSTPSGARNEQFF
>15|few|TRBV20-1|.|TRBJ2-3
TGCAGTGCCCGCCCGGCTGGATCCGCGACAGATACGCAGTATTTT
CSARPAGSATDTQYF
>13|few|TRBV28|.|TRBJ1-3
TGTGCCAGCAGTTCGGGGCCCGGAAACACCATGTATTTT
CASSSGPGNTMYF
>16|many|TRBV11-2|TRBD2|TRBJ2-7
TGTGCCAGCAGCCCTCCCCGGGCTAGCGGGAACTACGAGCAGTACTTC
CASSPPRASGNYEQYF
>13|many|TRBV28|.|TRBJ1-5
TGTGCCAGCCGGGTTATGTATGGGCAGCCCCAGCATTTT
CASRVMYGQPQHF
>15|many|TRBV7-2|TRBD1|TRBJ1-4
TGTGCCAGCAGCCTGGACAGGGCAACTAATGAAAAACTGTTTTTT
CASSLDRATNEKLFF
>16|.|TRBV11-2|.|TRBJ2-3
TGTGCCAGCAGCCCCCGCTCTAGCGCTAGCACAGATACGCAGTATTTT
CASSPRSSASTDTQYF
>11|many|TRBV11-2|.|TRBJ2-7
TGTGCCAGCAGCCTAGGCCACGAGCAGTACTTC
CASSLGHEQYF
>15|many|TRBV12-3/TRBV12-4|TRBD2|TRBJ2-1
TGTGCCAGCAGTCCACTAGCGGGAGGGAACAATGAGCAGTTCTTC
CASSPLAGGNNEQFF
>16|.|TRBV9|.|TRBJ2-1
TGTGCCAGCAGCGTAGCTCAACAGGGCTCCTACAATGAGCAGTTCTTC
CASSVAQQGSYNEQFF
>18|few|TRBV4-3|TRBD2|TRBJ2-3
TGCGCCAGCAGCCAAGTAATTAGCGGGAGGGCCGGCACAGATACGCAGTATTTT
CASSQVISGRAGTDTQYF
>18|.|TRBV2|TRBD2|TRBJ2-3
TGTGCCAGCAGTGCTCACCCAATACTAGCGGGAGATGTGGATACGCAGTATTTT
CASSAHPILAGDVDTQYF
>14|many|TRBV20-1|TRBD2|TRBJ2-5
TGCAGTGCTAGTAAGGGAGCGGGAGCAGAGACCCAGTACTTC
CSASKGAGAETQYF
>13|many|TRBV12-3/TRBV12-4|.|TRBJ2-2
TGTGCCAGCAGAACGACCTACACCGGGGAGCTGTTTTTT
CASRTTYTGELFF
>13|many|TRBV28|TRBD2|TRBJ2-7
TGTGCCAGCAGCCGTAGCGGGCCTTACGAGCAGTACTTC
CASSRSGPYEQYF
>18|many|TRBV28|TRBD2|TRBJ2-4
TGTGCCAGCAGCCTGGGACTAGCGGGAGAACTAGCCAAAAACATTCAGTACTTC
CASSLGLAGELAKNIQYF
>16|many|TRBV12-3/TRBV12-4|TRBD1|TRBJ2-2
TGTGCCAGCCGAAGTACCGGGACAGGCAAGGCCGGGGAGCTGTTTTTT
CASRSTGTGKAGELFF
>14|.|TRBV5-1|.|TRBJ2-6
TGCGCCAGCAGCCCTGATTCCGGGGCCAACGTCCTGACTTTC
CASSPDSGANVLTF
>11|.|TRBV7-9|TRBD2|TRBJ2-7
TGTGCCAGCACCTCGGGGGGCGAGCAGTACTTC
CASTSGGEQYF
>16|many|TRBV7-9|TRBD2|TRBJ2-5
TGTGCCAGCAGCTTAGCCGGGACTAGCGGGAGGGAGACCCAGTACTTC
CASSLAGTSGRETQYF
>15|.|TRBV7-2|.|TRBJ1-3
TGTGCCAGCAGCTTAGACAGCCAGCCTGGAAACACCATATATTTT
CASSLDSQPGNTIYF
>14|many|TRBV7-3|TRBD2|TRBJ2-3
TGTGCCAGCAGCTCTGCCCTAGCGGGAGGGACGCAGTATTTT
CASSSALAGGTQYF
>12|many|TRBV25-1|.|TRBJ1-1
TGTGCCAGCCGTACAGGGAAGTCTGAAGCTTTCTTT
CASRTGKSEAFF
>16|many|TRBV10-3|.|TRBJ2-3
TGTGCCATCAGTGAGGGAAACCGGGGGTACACAGATACGCAGTATTTT
CAISEGNRGYTDTQYF
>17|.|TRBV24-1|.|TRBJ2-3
TGTGCCACCAGTGATTTCGGGCAGCGAAGCAACACAGATACGCAGTATTTT
CATSDFGQRSNTDTQYF
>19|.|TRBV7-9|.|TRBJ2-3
TGTGCCAGCAGCCCCTCCTCGGTCTCAGGACGCCTTCGTGTGGATACGCAGTATTTT
CASSPSSVSGRLRVDTQYF
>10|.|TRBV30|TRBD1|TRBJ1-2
TGTGCCTTAAGACAGGGGCGCTACACCTTC
CALRQGRYTF
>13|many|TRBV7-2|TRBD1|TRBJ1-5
TGTGCCAGCTCCGGGACAGACGACCAGCCCCAGCATTTT
CASSGTDDQPQHF
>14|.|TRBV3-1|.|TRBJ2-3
TGTGCCAGCAGCCAAGACCGCGCGTTGGATACGCAGTATTTT
CASSQDRALDTQYF
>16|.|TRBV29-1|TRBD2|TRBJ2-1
TGCAGCGGAACCTATGGGACTAGCGGGATCTACAATGAGCAGTTCTTC
CSGTYGTSGIYNEQFF
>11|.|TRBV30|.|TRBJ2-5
TGTGCCTGGGGGGGTTCGGAGACCCAGTACTTC
CAWGGSETQYF
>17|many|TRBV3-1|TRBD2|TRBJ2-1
TGTGCCAGCAGCCAAGGAGGACTAGCGGGGTCCTACAATGAGCAGTTCTTC
CASSQGGLAGSYNEQFF
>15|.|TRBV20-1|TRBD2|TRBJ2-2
TGCAGTGCTAGAGAATCAGCGGGAGACACCGGGGAGCTGTTTTTT
CSARESAGDTGELFF
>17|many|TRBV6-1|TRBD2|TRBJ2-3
TGTGCCAGCAGTTCTATGAGACTAGCGGGAGGAACAGATACGCAGTATTTT
CASSSMRLAGGTDTQYF
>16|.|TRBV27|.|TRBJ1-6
TGTGCCAGCAGTTTATCCCCGGGGGAGGCGGAATCACCCCTCCACTTT
CASSLSPGEAESPLHF
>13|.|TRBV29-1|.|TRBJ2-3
TGCAGCGTTGACATGTTTGTTGCAGATACGCAGTATTTT
CSVDMFVADTQYF
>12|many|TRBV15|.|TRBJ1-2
TGTGCCACCAGCACAGCAGGGCTTAGCTACACCTTC
CATSTAGLSYTF
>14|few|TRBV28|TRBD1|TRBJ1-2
TGTGCCAGCCAGACAGGGATTCGGAACTATGGCTACACCTTC
CASQTGIRNYGYTF
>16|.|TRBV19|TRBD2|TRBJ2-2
TGTGCCAGTAGTACGAGGACTAGCGGGATCACCGGGGAGCTGTTTTTT
CASSTRTSGITGELFF
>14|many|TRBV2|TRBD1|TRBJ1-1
TGTGCCAGCAGTGAACAGGGGGCGGGGGCTGAAGCTTTCTTT
CASSEQGAGAEAFF
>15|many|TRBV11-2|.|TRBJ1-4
TGTGCCAGCAGCTTTTCGGTCACAGGAGGTGAAAAACTGTTTTTT
CASSFSVTGGEKLFF
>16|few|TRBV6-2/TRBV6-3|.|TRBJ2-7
TGTGCCAGCAGTTACTCAAGGACGGAATCGCCCGTCGGGCAGTACTTC
CASSYSRTESPVGQYF
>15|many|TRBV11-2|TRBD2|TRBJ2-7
TGTGCCAGCAGCTTATCTAGCGGAGGCACCTACGAGCAGTACTTC
CASSLSSGGTYEQYF
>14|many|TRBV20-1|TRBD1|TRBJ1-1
TGCAGCGCCGGGACAGGGGGCGCGCACACTGAAGCTTTCTTT
CSAGTGGAHTEAFF
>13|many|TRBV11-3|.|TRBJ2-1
TGTGCCAGCAGCTTAGGGGATGGAAATGAGCAGTTCTTC
CASSLGDGNEQFF